This is a list of T cell receptor beta chains from one sample in a study of OX40 agonist ivuxolimab in advanced cancers. The assay was immunoSEQ multiplex PCR, and TCRdb's table has in-frame clones only and misses some. Of 45,000 to 65,000 clones listed, 80% to 90% are singletons. The sample in question was CD4+ or CD8+ T cells sorted from blood, obtained in a trial of the OX40 agonist ivuxolimab. All receptors come from an adult with an advanced solid tumor such as melanoma, head and neck, liver or kidney cancer. Each CDR3 is given with its conserved first and last residue. D genes are given only for firm matches. Clone size appears in some rows only: once, few, many, or a class for an expanded clone.

j_call clone_size v_call d_call cdr3_aa cdr3_nt
TRBJ2-7 NA TRBV7-8 TRBD1 CASSLLGQRYEQYF TGTGCCAGCAGCTTATTGGGACAGAGGTACGAGCAGTACTTC
TRBJ2-2 NA TRBV5-1 NA CASSLGIGTGELFF TGCGCCAGCAGCTTGGGGATTGGAACCGGGGAGCTGTTTTTT
TRBJ1-4 NA TRBV7-9 TRBD1 CASSLQGTGDEKLFF TGTGCCAGCAGCTTACAGGGGACAGGGGACGAAAAACTGTTTTTT
TRBJ1-1 few TRBV6-1 NA CASNVGQATLGAFF TGTGCCAGCAATGTCGGGCAGGCCACCCTTGGAGCTTTCTTT
TRBJ1-6 NA TRBV6-1 NA CASSEGGTPLHF TGTGCCAGCAGTGAAGGTGGGACACCCCTCCACTTT
TRBJ1-5 once TRBV2 TRBD1 CASKSDRAQPQHF TGTGCCAGCAAATCGGACAGGGCTCAGCCCCAGCATTTT
TRBJ2-7 NA TRBV6-1 NA CASSEGPEGYEQYF TGTGCCAGCAGTGAAGGTCCAGAAGGCTACGAGCAGTACTTC
TRBJ1-2 NA TRBV7-9 TRBD1 CASSLWPQGEWAGSDGYTF TGTGCCAGCAGCTTATGGCCGCAGGGGGAGTGGGCTGGGTCAGATGGCTACACCTTC
TRBJ2-7 NA TRBV11-2 TRBD2 CASSLGAGAGAYEQYF TGTGCCAGCAGCTTAGGAGCGGGGGCGGGCGCCTACGAGCAGTACTTC
TRBJ2-7 NA TRBV7-8 NA CASSPTLTGPYEQYF TGTGCCAGCAGCCCGACCCTTACAGGCCCCTACGAGCAGTACTTC
TRBJ2-1 once TRBV18 NA CASSPPTGYNEQFF TGTGCCAGCTCACCCCCGACAGGCTACAATGAGCAGTTCTTC
TRBJ2-5 once TRBV6-5 NA CASSYRFEGAETQYF TGTGCCAGCAGTTATCGCTTTGAGGGCGCGGAGACCCAGTACTTC
TRBJ2-1 NA TRBV2 TRBD2 CASALGGAGYNEQFF TGTGCCAGCGCCCTCGGGGGGGCGGGATACAATGAGCAGTTCTTC
TRBJ1-1 once TRBV29-1 NA CSVGESSRTEAFF TGCAGCGTTGGCGAATCTTCTCGCACTGAAGCTTTCTTT
TRBJ1-6 NA TRBV15 NA CATSGVNSPLHF TGTGCCACCAGCGGGGTAAATTCACCCCTCCACTTT
TRBJ1-2 NA TRBV7-2 TRBD1 CASSLANRGQDGYTF TGTGCCAGCAGCTTAGCGAACAGGGGGCAGGATGGCTACACCTTC